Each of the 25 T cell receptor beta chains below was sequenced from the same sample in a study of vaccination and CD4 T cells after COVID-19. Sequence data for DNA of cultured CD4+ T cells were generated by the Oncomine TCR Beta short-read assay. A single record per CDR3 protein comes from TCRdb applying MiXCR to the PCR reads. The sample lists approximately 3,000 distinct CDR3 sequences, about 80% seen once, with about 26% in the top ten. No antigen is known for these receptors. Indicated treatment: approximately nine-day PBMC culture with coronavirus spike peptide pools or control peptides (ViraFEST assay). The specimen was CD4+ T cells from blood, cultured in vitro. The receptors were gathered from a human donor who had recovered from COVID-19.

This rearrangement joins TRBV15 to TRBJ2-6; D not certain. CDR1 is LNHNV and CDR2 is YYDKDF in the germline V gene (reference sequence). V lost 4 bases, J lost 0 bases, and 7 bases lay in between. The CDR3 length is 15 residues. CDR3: CATSKQASGANVLTF. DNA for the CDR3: TGTGCCACCAGCAAGCAGGCCTCTGGGGCCAACGTCCTGACTTTC.

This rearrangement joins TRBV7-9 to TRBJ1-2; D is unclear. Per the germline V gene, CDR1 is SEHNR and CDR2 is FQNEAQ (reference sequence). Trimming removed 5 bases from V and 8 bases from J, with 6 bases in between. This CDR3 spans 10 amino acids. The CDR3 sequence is CASSLRGYTF. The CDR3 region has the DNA TGTGCCAGCAGCCTACGGGGCTACACCTTC.

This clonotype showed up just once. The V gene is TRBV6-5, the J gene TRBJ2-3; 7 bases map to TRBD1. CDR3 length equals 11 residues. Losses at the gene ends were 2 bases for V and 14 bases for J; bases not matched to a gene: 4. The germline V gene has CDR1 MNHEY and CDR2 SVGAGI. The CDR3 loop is CASSYQDRRYF. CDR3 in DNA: TGTGCCAGCAGTTACCAGGACAGGAGGTATTTT.

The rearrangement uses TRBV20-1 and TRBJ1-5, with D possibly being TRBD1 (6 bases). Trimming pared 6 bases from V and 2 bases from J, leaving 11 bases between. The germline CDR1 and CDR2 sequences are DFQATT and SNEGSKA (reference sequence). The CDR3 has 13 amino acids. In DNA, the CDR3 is TGCAGTGCGTACAGGGAAGGCAATCAGCCCCAGCATTTT. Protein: CSAYREGNQPQHF.

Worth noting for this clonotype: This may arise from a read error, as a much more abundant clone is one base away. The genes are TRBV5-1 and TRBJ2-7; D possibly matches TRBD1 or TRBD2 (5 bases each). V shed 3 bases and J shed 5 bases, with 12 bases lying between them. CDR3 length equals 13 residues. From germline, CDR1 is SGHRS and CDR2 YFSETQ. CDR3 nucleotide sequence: TGCGCCAGCAGCTCGGGACCGGCCAACGAGCAGTACTTC. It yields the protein CASSSGPANEQYF.

CDR3 in amino acids: CASSLGEGNTEAFF. The CDR3 DNA follows: TGTGCCAGCAGCTTAGGGGAAGGGAACACTGAAGCTTTCTTT. This sequence joins TRBV7-3 and TRBJ1-1; D gene unclear. V was clipped by 2 bases and J by 1 base, with 8 bases between them. This CDR3 has 14 amino acids. Germline CDR1 and CDR2: SGHTA and FQGTGA.

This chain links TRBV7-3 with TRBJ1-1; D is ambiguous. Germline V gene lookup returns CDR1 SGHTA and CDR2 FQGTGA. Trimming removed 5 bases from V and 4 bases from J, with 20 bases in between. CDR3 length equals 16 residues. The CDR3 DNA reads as TGTGCCAGCAGCCCCTCTCCCGGGGTGAGAGGCACTGAAGCTTTCTTT. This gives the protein CASSPSPGVRGTEAFF.

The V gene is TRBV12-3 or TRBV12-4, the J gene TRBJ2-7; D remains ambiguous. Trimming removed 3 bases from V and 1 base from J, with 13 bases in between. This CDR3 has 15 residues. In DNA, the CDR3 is TGTGCCAGCAGTTTTGAGTCCGTTCGGTCCTACGAGCAGTACTTC. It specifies CASSFESVRSYEQYF.

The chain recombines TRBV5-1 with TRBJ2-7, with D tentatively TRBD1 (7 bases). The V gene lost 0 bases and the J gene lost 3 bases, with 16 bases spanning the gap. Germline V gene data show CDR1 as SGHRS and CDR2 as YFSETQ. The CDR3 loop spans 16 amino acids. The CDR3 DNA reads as TGCGCCAGCAGCTTGGGGTTGGTCAGGGGGGACTACGAGCAGTACTTC. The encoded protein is CASSLGLVRGDYEQYF.

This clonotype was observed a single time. CDR3 region: CASRVWGQGMNTEAFF. For the CDR3, the DNA is TGTGCCAGCAGGGTTTGGGGACAGGGTATGAACACTGAAGCTTTCTTT. V usage is TRBV6-2 or TRBV6-3 and J usage is TRBJ1-1, with TRBD1 matching 9 bases. After removal of 6 bases from V and 0 bases from J, the junction contained 8 bases not matched to a gene. This CDR3 is built from 16 residues. Germline V gene data show CDR1 as MNHEY and CDR2 as SVGEGT.

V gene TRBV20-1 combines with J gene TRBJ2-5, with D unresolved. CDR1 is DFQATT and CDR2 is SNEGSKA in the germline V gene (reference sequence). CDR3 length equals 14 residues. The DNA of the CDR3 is TGCAGCACGTCTGGCACTATTATTCAAGAGACCCAGTACTTC. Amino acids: CSTSGTIIQETQYF.

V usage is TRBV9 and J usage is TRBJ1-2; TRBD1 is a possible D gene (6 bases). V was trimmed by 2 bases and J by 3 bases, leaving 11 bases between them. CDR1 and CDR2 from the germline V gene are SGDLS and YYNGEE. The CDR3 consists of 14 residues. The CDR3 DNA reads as TGTGCCAGCAGCGTCGGGGGCTCCCACTATGGCTACACCTTC. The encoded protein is CASSVGGSHYGYTF.

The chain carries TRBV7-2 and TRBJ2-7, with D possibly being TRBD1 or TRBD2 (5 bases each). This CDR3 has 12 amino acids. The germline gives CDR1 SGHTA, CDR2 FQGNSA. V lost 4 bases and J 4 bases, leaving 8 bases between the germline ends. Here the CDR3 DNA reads TGTGCCAGCAGCTCCTGGGGGTACGAGCAGTACTTC. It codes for CASSSWGYEQYF.

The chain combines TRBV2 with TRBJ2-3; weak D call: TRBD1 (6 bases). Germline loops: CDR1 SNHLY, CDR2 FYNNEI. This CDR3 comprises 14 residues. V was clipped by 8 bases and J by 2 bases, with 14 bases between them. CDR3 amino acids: CASQDRAFTDTQYF. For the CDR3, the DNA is TGTGCCAGCCAGGACAGAGCCTTCACAGATACGCAGTATTTT. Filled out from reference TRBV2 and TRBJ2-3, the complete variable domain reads EPEVTQTPSHQVTQMGQEVILRCVPISNHLYFYWYRQILGQKVEFLVSFYNNEISEKSEIFDDQFSVERPDGSNFTLKIRSTKLEDSAMYFCASQDRAFTDTQYFGPGTRLTVL.

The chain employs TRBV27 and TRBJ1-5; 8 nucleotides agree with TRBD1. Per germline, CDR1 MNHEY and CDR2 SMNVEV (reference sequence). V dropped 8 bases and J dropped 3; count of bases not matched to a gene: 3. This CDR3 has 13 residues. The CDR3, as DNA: TGTGCCAGCCGACAGGGGCTCAATCAGCCCCAGCATTTT. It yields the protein CASRQGLNQPQHF.

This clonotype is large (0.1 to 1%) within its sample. CDR3 region: CATSRKQEGLGTEAFF. The CDR3 DNA reads TGTGCCACCAGCAGAAAGCAGGAAGGGTTGGGCACTGAAGCTTTCTTT. The chain couples TRBV15 to TRBJ1-1; D is unresolved. This CDR3 is 16 amino acids long. V was pared by 2 bases and J by 4 bases, with 17 bases between. Germline lookup yields CDR1 LNHNV and CDR2 YYDKDF (reference sequence).

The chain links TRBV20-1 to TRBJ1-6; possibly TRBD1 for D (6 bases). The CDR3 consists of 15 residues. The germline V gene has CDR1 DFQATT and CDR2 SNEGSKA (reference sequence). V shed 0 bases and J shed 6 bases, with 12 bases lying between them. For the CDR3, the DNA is TGCAGTGCTAGAGATGGGGGCGGTGGTAATTCACCCCTCCACTTT. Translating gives CSARDGGGGNSPLHF.

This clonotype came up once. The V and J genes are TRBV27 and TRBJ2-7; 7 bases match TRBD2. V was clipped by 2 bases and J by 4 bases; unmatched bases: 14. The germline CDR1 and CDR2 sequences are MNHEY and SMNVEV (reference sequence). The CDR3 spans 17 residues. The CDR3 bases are TGTGCCAGCAGTTTACGACCTTTGGGCGGGGGAAGTTACGAGCAGTACTTC. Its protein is CASSLRPLGGGSYEQYF.

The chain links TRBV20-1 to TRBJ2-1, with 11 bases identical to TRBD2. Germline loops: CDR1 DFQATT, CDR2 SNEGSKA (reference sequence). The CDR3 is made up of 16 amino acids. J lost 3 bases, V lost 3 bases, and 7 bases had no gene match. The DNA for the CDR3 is TGCAGTGCTAGCTCTCTAGCGGGGGGCCGCTACAATGAGCAGTTCTTC. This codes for CSASSLAGGRYNEQFF.

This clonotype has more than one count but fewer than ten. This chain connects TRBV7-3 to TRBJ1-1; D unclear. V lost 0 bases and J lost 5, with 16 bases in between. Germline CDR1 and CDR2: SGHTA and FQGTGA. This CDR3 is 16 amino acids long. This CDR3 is CASSLTSSALGTEAFF. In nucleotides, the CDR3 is TGTGCCAGCAGCTTAACATCTTCAGCCCTAGGAACTGAAGCTTTCTTT. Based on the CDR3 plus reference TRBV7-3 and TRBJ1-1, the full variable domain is GAGVSQTPSNKVTEKGKYVELRCDPISGHTALYWYRQSLGQGPEFLIYFQGTGAADDSGLPNDRFFAVRPEGSVSTLKIQRTERGDSAVYLCASSLTSSALGTEAFFGQGTRLTVV.

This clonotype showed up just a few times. CDR3 residues: CASSTTGGASGYTF. The CDR3 region has the DNA TGTGCCAGTAGTACGACAGGGGGCGCGTCTGGCTACACCTTC. The chain couples TRBV19 to TRBJ1-2, with 10 bases that match TRBD1. The V and J ends lost 4 bases and 7 bases, in that order; junction bases with no gene match: 6. Germline V CDR1 and CDR2: LNHDA, SQIVND (reference sequence). The CDR3 totals 14 residues. The entire variable domain, with the rest obtained from reference TRBV19 and TRBJ1-2, is as follows: DGGITQSPKYLFRKEGQNVTLSCEQNLNHDAMYWYRQDPGQGLRLIYYSQIVNDFQKGDIAEGYSVSREKKESFPLTVTSAQKNPTAFYLCASSTTGGASGYTFGSGTRLTVV.

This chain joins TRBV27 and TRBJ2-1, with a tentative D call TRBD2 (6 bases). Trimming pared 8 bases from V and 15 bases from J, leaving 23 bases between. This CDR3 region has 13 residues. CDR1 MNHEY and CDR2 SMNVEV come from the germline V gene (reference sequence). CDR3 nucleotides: TGTGCCAGCGCTGTTGGGGGACTTCCTATACCGTTCTTC. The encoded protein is CASAVGGLPIPFF.

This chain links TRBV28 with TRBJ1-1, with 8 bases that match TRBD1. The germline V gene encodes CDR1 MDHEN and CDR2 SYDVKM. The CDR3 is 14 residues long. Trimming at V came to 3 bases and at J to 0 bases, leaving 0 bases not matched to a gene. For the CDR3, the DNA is TGTGCCAGCAGTTTGGACAGGGTGAACACTGAAGCTTTCTTT. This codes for CASSLDRVNTEAFF.

The DNA for the CDR3 is TGCAGTGCTAGACTTCCTGTGGGGACGGATTCCAATGAGCAGTTCTTC. Translated, it gives CSARLPVGTDSNEQFF. This chain connects TRBV20-1 to TRBJ2-1; D tentatively reads TRBD1 or TRBD2 (5 bases each). V was pared by 2 bases and J by 6 bases, with 20 bases between. Germline CDR1 and CDR2: DFQATT and SNEGSKA (reference sequence). This CDR3 is 16 amino acids long.

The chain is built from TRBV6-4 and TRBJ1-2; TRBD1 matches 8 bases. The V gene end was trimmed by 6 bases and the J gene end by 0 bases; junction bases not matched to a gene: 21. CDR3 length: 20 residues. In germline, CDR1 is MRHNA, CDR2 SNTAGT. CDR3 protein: CASRLTGVYFGPRANYGYTF. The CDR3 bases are TGTGCCAGCAGGTTGACAGGGGTTTATTTTGGCCCTCGGGCTAACTATGGCTACACCTTC.